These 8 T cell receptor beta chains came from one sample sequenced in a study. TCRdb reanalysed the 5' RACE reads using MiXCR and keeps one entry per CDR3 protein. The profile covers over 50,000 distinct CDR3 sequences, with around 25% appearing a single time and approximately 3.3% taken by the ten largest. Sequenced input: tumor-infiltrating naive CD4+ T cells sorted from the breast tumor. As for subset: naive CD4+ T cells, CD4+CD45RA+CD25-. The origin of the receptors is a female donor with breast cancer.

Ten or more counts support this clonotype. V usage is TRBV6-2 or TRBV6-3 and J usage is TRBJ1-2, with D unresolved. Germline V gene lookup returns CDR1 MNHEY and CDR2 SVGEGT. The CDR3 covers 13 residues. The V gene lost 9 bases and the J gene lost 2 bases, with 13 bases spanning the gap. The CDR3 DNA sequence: TGTGCCAGTAGTGTACAAGAGAACTATGGCTACACCTTC. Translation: CASSVQENYGYTF.

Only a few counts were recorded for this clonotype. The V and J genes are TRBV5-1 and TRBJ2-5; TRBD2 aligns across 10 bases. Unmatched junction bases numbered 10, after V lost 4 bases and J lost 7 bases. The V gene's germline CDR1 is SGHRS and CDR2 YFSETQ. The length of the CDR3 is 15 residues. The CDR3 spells CASSDGSGTSVTQYF. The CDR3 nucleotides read TGCGCCAGCAGCGATGGGTCCGGGACTAGCGTGACCCAGTACTTC.

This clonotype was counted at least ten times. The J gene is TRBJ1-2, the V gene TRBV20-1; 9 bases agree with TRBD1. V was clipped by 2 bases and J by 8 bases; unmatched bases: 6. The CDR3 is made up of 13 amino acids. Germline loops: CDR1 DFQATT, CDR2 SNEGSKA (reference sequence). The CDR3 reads CSARTGQGWGYTF. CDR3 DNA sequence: TGCAGTGCTAGAACGGGACAGGGATGGGGCTACACCTTC.

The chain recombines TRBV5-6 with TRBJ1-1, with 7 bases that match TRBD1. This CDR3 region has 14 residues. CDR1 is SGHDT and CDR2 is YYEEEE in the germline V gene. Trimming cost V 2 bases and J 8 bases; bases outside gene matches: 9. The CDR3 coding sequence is TGTGCCAGCAGCTTCAACAGGGGTAAGGGGGAAGCTTTCTTT. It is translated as CASSFNRGKGEAFF.

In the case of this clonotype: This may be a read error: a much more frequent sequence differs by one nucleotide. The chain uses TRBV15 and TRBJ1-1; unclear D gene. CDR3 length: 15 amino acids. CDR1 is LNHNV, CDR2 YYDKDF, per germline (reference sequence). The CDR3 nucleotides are TGTGCCACCAGCAGGGGGTCTGGGATGAACACTGGAGCTTTCTTT. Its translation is CATSRGSGMNTGAFF.

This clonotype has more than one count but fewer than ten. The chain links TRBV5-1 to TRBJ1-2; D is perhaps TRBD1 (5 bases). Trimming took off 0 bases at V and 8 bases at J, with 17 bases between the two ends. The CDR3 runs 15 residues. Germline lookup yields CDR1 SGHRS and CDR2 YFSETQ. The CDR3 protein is CASSLEGRADKGYTF. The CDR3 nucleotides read TGCGCCAGCAGCTTGGAAGGCAGGGCCGATAAGGGCTACACCTTC.

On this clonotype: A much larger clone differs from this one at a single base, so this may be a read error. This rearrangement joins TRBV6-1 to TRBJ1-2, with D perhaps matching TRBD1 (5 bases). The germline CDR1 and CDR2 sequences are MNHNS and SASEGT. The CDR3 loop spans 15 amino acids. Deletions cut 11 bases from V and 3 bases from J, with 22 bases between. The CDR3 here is CAGIISGTLYYGYTF. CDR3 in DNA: TGTGCCGGCATCATCTCCGGGACGCTATACTATGGCTACACCTTC.

The CDR3 region has the DNA TGTGCCAGCAGTTACTTTCGTCAGAGTCACGCTGTCGGGAATCAGCCCCAGCATTTT. As protein: CASSYFRQSHAVGNQPQHF. The chain couples TRBV6-2 or TRBV6-3 to TRBJ1-5, with no clear D. The germline V gene has CDR1 MNHEY and CDR2 SVGEGT. V was clipped by 1 base and J by 4 bases, with 23 bases between them. The CDR3 runs to 19 residues.